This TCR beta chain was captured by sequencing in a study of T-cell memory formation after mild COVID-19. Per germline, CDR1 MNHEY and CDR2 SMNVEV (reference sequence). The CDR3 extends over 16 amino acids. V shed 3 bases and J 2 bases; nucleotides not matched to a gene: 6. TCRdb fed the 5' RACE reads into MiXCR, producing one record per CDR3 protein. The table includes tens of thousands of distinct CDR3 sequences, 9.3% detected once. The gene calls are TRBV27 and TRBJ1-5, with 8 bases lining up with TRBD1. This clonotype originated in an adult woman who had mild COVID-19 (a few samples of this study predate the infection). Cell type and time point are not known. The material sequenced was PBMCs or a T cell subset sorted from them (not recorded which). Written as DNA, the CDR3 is TGTGCCAGCAGTTTGACAGGGGTTTGGGGCAATCAGCCCCAGCATTTT. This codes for CASSLTGVWGNQPQHF.